This T cell receptor (beta chain) is drawn from a study of T cells expressing NK-cell markers. TCRdb reprocessed the 5' RACE reads and reports one entry per CDR3 protein, with no DNA. The specimen's table records 120,000 to 150,000 distinct CDR3 sequences. Sequenced: blood T cells: a sorted CD56 or NKG2C T cell subset, CD4+ or CD8+ T cells, or bulk PBMC T cells (not recorded which). The receptor was isolated from a man aged 18 to 30 in good health.

The CDR3 is CASSLYTNTEAFF. The chain employs TRBV12-3 or TRBV12-4 and TRBJ1-1. This CDR3 region has 13 residues.